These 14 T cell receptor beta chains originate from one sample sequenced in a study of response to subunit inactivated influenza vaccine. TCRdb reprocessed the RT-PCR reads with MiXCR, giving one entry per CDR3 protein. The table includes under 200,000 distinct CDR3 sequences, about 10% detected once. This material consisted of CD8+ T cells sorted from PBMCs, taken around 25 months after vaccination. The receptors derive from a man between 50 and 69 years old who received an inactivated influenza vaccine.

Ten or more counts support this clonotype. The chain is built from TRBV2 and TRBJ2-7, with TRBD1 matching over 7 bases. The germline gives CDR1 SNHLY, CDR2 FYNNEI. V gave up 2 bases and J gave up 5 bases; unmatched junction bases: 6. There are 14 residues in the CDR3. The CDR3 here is CASSERTGDHEQYF. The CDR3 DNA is TGTGCCAGCAGTGAACGTACAGGGGACCACGAGCAGTACTTC.

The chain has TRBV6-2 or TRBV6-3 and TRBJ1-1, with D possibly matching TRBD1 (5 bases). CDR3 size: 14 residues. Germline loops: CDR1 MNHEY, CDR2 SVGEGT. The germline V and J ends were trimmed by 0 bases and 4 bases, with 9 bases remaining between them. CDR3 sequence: CASSYSPGGTEAFF. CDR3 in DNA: TGTGCCAGCAGTTACTCGCCGGGGGGCACTGAAGCTTTCTTT.

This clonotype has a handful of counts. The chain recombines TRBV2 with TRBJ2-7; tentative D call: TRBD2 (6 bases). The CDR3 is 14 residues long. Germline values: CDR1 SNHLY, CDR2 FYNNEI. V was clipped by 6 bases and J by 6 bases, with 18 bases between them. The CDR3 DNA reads TGTGCCAGCAGCATTCGACCGGGAGCGGGCGAGCAGTACTTC. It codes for CASSIRPGAGEQYF.

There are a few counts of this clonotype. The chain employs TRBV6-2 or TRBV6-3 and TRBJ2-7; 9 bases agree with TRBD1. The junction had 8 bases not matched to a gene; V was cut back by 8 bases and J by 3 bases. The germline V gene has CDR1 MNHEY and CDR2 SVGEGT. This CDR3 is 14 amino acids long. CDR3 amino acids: CASRVWDRDYEQYF. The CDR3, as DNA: TGTGCCAGCCGGGTATGGGACAGGGACTACGAGCAGTACTTC.

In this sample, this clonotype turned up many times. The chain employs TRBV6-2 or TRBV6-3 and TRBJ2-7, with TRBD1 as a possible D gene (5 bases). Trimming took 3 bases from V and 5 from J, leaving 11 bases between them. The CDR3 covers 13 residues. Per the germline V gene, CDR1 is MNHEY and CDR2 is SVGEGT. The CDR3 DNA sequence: TGTGCCAGCAGTTATTCAGGGTTCGACGAGCAGTACTTC. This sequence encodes CASSYSGFDEQYF.

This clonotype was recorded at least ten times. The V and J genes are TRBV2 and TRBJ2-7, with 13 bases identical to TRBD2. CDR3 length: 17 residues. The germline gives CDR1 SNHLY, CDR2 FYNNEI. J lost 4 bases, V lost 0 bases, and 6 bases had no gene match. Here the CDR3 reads CASSEAGLAGERYEQYF. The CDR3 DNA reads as TGTGCCAGCAGTGAAGCCGGACTAGCGGGAGAAAGGTACGAGCAGTACTTC.

The CDR3 DNA reads as TGTGCCACCAGCGTGGACAGGGGCCGCGCTTCACCCCTCCACTTT. The encoded protein is CATSVDRGRASPLHF. J is TRBJ1-6 and V is TRBV15, with 9 bases fitting TRBD1. Germline V gives CDR1 LNHNV, CDR2 YYDKDF (reference sequence). V shed 5 bases and J 9 bases; nucleotides not matched to a gene: 8. This CDR3 has 15 residues.

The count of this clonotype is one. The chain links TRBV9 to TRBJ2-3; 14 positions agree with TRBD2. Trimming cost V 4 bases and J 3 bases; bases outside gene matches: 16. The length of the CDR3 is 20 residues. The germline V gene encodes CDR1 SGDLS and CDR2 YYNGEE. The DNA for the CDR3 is TGTGCCAGCAGCTTTCAAAGGACTAGCGGGGGGCTACTAGCTACAGATACGCAGTATTTT. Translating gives CASSFQRTSGGLLATDTQYF.

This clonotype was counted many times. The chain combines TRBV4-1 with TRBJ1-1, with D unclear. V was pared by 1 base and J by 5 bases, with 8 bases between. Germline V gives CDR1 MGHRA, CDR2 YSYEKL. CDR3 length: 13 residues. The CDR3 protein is CASSQGVGTEAFF. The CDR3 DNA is TGCGCCAGCAGCCAAGGGGTCGGAACTGAAGCTTTCTTT.

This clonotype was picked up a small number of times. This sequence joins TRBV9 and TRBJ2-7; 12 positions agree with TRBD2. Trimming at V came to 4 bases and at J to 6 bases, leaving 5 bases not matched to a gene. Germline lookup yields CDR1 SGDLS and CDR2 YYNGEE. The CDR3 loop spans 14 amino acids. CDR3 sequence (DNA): TGTGCCAGCAGCCCTAGCGGGGGGGCCCCCGAGCAGTACTTC. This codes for CASSPSGGAPEQYF.

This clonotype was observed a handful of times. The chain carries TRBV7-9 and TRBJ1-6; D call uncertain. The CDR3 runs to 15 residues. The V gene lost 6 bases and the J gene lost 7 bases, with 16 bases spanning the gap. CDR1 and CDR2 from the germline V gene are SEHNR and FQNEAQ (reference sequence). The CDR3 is CASRNERGSNSPLHF. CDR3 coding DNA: TGTGCCAGCAGGAACGAACGCGGCTCCAATTCACCCCTCCACTTT.

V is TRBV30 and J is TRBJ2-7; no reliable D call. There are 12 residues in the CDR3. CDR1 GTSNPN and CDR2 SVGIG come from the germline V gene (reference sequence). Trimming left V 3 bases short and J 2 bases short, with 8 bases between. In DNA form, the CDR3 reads TGTGCCTGGAGGCTCGCAACCTACGAGCAGTACTTC. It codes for CAWRLATYEQYF.

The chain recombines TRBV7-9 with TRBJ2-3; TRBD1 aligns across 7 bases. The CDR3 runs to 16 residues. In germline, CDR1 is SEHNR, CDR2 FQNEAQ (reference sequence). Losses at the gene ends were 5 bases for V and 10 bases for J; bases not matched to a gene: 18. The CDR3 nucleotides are TGTGCCAGCAGCGCATCCCGATTGGGACAGTCGGCCCCGCAGTATTTT. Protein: CASSASRLGQSAPQYF.

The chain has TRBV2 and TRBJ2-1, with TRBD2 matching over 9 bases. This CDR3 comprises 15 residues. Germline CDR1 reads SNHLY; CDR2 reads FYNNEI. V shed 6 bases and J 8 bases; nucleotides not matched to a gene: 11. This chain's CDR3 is CASRITAGGPYEQFF. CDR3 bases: TGTGCCAGCAGAATCACGGCGGGAGGGCCCTATGAGCAGTTCTTC. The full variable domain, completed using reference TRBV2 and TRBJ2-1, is EPEVTQTPSHQVTQMGQEVILRCVPISNHLYFYWYRQILGQKVEFLVSFYNNEISEKSEIFDDQFSVERPDGSNFTLKIRSTKLEDSAMYFCASRITAGGPYEQFFGPGTRLTVL.